The next 3 T cell receptor beta chains were all read from a single sample in a study of neurological immune-mediated disorders (dated by TCRdb to the late 2010s). Library method: 5' RACE. For sequencing, an Illumina HiSeq 2500 was employed. TCRdb ran its own pipeline on the public reads, namely fastp trimming at Q25 and MiXCR clone calling, and kept in-frame beta chains. Each entry merges the rows of one CDR3 protein and shows their most common DNA and genes. The sample table contains around 30,000 distinct CDR3 sequences; only one count was recorded for about 4.8% of them. Roughly 24% of the sample belongs to the ten largest clones. The sample comprised PBMCs. The receptors were gathered from a man aged 18 to 29 in good health.

At least ten counts were recorded for this clonotype. This chain connects TRBV20-1 to TRBJ1-4; no reliable D call. V was clipped by 1 base and J by 9 bases, with 12 bases between them. This CDR3 region has 13 residues. The V gene's germline CDR1 is DFQATT and CDR2 SNEGSKA (reference sequence). This CDR3 is CSARGEAEKKLFF. The CDR3 DNA reads as TGCAGTGCTAGAGGCGAGGCGGAAAAAAAACTGTTTTTT.

This clonotype was observed many times. The chain uses TRBV5-1 and TRBJ1-1; D is unresolved. CDR3 length: 15 residues. V lost 0 bases to trimming and J lost 7 bases, with 16 bases between them. The V gene's germline CDR1 is SGHRS and CDR2 YFSETQ. The DNA of the CDR3 is TGCGCCAGCAGCTTGGCTCACGTTGTTGGTTATGAAGCTTTCTTT. It specifies CASSLAHVVGYEAFF.

This clonotype was counted many times. For the CDR3, the DNA is TGTGCCAGCAGTGTGACTGGGGGAGCCAAAAACATTCAGTACTTC. This encodes CASSVTGGAKNIQYF. This chain uses TRBV25-1 with TRBJ2-4; D might be TRBD1 or TRBD2, each matching 5 bases. Germline V CDR1 and CDR2: MGHDK, SYGVNS. With 4 bases removed from V and 0 bases from J, the gap between germline ends came to 10 bases. This CDR3 comprises 15 residues.